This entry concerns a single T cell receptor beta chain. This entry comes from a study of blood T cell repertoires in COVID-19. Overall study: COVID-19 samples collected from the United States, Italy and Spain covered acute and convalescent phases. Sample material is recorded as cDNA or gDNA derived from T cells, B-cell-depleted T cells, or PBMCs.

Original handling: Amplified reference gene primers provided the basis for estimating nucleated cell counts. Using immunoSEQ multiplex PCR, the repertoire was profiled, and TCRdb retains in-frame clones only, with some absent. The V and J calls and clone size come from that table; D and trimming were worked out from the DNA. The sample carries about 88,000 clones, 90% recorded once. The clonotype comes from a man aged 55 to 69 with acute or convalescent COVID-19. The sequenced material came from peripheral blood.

The CDR3 sequence: CASSLGTRNYEQYF. The CDR3, as DNA: TGTGCCAGCAGCTTGGGGACACGTAACTACGAGCAGTACTTC. The gene calls are TRBV7-9 and TRBJ2-7, with a weak D call TRBD1 (6 bases). V lost 3 bases, J lost 3 bases, and 12 bases lay in between. Germline CDR1 reads SEHNR; CDR2 reads FQNEAQ (reference sequence). This CDR3 comprises 14 residues.